This T cell receptor (beta chain) originates from a study of blood T cell repertoires in COVID-19. Study-wide background: Material from acute and convalescent COVID-19 was sourced from the United States, Italy and Spain. PBMCs, B-cell-depleted T cells, or T cells were the source of the cDNA or gDNA that made up the material.

Germline V gene sequence: CDR1 LNHDA, CDR2 SQIVND (reference sequence). V lost 9 bases and J lost 7, with 18 bases in between. CDR3 length: 14 amino acids. Authors' methods: Reference gene primer amplification gave nucleated cell count estimates. Method: immunoSEQ multiplex PCR; TCRdb's copy keeps in-frame clones and lacks some. V, J and clone size are those of that table, while D and trimming were read from the DNA. The sample carries roughly 200,000 clones, around 80% recorded once. Sequencing was carried out using peripheral blood. The TCR was taken from a woman older than 75 with active or convalescent COVID-19. The genes are TRBV19 and TRBJ1-4, with unresolved D. The DNA of the CDR3 is TGTGCCAGCAACACGCGGAACGCGGGTGAAAAACTGTTTTTT. Its protein product is CASNTRNAGEKLFF.